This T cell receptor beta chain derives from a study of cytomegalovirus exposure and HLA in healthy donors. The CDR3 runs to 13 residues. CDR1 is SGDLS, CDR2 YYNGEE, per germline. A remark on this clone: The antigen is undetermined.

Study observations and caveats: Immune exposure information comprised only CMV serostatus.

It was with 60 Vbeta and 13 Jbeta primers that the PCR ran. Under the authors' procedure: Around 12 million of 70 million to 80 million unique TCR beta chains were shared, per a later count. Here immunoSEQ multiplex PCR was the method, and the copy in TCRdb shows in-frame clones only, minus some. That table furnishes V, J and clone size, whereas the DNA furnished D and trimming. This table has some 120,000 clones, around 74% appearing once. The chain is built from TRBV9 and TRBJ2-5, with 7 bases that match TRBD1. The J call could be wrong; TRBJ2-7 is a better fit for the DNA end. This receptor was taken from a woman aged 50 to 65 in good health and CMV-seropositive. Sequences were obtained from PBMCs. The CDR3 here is CASSAGTVYEQYF. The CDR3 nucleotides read TGTGCCAGCAGCGCCGGGACAGTCTACGAGCAGTACTTC.